The clone carrying this T cell receptor (beta chain) has a single count. Its antigen is still unknown. The data are from a study of beta chain features in type 1 diabetes. Overall study findings and caveats: PCR may have favored shorter templates equally in patients and controls.

The authors sorted CD4+ naive, central memory, regulatory and stem cell-like memory cells via CD45RO/CCR7/CD25/CD127/CD95/CD27. The V segment lost 4 bases and the J segment 4 bases; nucleotides outside the gene matches: 5. Germline V gene lookup returns CDR1 SGHRS and CDR2 YFSETQ. CDR3 length equals 13 residues. What was sequenced were expressed TCRB transcripts, since all of the isolated RNA had been reverse transcribed. TCRdb's copy holds only in-frame clones and misses some; the assay was immunoSEQ multiplex PCR. This sample has under 500,000 clones, with approximately 31% found just once. This receptor was taken from a man between 18 and 29 years old in good health. The chain couples TRBV5-1 to TRBJ2-7; 7 bases are a match to TRBD1. The sequenced sample was naive CD4+ T cells from blood. CDR3 DNA: TGCGCCAGCAGCCCCGGGACAGCTTACGAGCAGTACTTC. Encoded protein: CASSPGTAYEQYF.